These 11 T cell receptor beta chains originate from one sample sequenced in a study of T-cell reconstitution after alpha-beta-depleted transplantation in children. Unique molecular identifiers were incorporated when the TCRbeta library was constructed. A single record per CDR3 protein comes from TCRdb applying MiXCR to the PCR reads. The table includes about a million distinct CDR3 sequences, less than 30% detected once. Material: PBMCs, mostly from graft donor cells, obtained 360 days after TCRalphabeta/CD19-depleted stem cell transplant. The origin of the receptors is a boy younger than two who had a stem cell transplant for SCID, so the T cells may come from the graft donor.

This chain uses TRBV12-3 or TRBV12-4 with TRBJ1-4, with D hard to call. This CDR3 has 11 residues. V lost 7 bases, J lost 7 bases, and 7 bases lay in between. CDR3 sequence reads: CASTHSEKLFF. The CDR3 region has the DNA TGTGCCAGCACCCACAGTGAAAAACTGTTTTTT.

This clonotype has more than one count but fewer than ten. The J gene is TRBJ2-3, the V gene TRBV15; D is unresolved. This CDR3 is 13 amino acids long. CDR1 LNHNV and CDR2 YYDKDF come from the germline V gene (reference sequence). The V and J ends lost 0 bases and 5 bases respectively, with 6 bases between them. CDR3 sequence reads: CATSRDVGDTQYF. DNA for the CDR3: TGTGCCACCAGCAGAGATGTCGGAGATACGCAGTATTTT.

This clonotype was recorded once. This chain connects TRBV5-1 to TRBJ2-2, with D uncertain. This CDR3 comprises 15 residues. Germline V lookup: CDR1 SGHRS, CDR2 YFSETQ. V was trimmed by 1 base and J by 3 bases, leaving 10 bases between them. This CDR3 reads CASSLYGLDTGELFF. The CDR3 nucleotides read TGCGCCAGCAGCTTGTACGGGTTGGACACCGGGGAGCTGTTTTTT.

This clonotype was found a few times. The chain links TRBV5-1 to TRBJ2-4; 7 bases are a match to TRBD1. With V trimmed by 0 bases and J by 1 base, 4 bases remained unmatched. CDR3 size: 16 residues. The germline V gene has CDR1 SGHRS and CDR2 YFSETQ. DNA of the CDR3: TGCGCCAGCAGCTTGGTACTACAGGGGGCCAAAAACATTCAGTACTTC. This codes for CASSLVLQGAKNIQYF. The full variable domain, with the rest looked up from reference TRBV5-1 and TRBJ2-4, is KAGVTQTPRYLIKTRGQQVTLSCSPISGHRSVSWYQQTPGQGLQFLFEYFSETQRNKGNFPGRFSGRQFSNSRSEMNVSTLELGDSALYLCASSLVLQGAKNIQYFGAGTRLSVL.

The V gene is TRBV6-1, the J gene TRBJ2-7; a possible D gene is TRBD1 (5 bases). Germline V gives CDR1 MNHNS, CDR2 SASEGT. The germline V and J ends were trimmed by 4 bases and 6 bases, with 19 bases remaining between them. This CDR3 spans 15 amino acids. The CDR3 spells CASSGSGWSLSEQYF. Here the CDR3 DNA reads TGTGCCAGCAGTGGATCAGGGTGGTCCCTCTCCGAGCAGTACTTC.

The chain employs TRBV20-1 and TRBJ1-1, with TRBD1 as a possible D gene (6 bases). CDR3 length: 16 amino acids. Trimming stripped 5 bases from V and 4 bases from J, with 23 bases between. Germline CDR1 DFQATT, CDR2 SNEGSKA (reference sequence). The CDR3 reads CSASSPNDRWGTEAFF. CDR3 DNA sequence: TGCAGTGCTTCCTCGCCTAATGACAGGTGGGGCACTGAAGCTTTCTTT.

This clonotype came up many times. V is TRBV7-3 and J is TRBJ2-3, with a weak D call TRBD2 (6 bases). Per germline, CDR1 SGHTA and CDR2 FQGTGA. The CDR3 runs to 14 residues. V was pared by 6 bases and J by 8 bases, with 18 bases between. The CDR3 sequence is CASRRTGDQSTQYF. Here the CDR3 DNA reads TGTGCCAGCAGAAGAACGGGGGACCAAAGTACGCAGTATTTT.

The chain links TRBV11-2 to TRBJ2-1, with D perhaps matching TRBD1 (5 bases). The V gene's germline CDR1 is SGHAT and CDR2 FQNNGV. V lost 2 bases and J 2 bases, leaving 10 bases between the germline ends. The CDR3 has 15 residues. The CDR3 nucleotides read TGTGCCAGCAGCTTACCAGGGTTCCCCTACAATGAGCAGTTCTTC. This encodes CASSLPGFPYNEQFF.

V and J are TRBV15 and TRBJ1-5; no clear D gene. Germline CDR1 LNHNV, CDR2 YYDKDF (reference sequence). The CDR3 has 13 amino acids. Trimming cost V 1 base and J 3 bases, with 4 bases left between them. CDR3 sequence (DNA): TGTGCCACCAGCAGAGGCATCAATCAGCCCCAGCATTTT. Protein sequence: CATSRGINQPQHF.

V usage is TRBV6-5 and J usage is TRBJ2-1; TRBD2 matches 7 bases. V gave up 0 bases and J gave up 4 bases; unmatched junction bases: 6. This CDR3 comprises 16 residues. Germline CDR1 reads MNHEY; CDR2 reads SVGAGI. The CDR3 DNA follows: TGTGCCAGCAGTTACTCGAGCGGGACCGTATACAATGAGCAGTTCTTC. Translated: CASSYSSGTVYNEQFF.

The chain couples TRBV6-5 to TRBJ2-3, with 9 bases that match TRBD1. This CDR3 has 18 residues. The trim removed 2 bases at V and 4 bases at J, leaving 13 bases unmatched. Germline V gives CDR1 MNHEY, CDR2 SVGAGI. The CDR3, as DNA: TGTGCCAGCAGTTACGGGTTGATGGGACAGGGATTTGCAGATACGCAGTATTTT. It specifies CASSYGLMGQGFADTQYF.